Below, one T cell receptor beta chain is given with its context. This clonotype was recorded many times. Its specific antigen is unknown. Within one base of it there is no much larger clone, and no base qualities were kept. The sample was run on an Illumina HiSeq 2500. Quantitative 5'-RACE with molecular barcodes was the method used to prepare the TCR beta libraries. The original methods were these. Disease-linked TCR variants were identified with a new computational method built on a probabilistic model of VDJ rearrangement. TCRdb reanalyzed the raw reads on its own, using fastp at Q25 for trimming and MiXCR for clone calling, and kept in-frame beta chains. Rows with one shared CDR3 protein collapse into an entry with the most common genes and DNA. Clone size and V and J calls follow TCRdb, not the original study. The sample records fewer than 400,000 distinct CDR3 sequences, over 12% of which are singletons. The top ten clonotypes cover 1.1% of the sample.

The sample belongs to a study of CD8 T cells in ankylosing spondylitis (TCRdb year 2017). About the investigation overall: To find TCR variants linked to disease, the study profiled T cell receptor beta repertoires in ankylosing spondylitis patients and healthy donors. In total, the full study cohort was made up of some 100 healthy donors and about two dozen ankylosing spondylitis patients. Peripheral blood samples were taken, and synovial fluid was additionally collected from ankylosing spondylitis patients.

Beyond this particular receptor, the publication reports: The disease-linked clones had a CD8+ phenotype and were found at relatively low frequencies in peripheral blood. The disease-linked clones were reported as significantly enriched in matched synovial fluid samples from ankylosing spondylitis patients. A TCR beta motif made up of several highly homologous amino acid variants appeared to be characteristic of blood from ankylosing spondylitis patients. Some TCR beta motif variants had previously been reported in synovial fluid and blood of reactive arthritis patients, which suggested common disease-initiation mechanisms.

Relative to germline, V is 4 bases shorter and J is 4 bases shorter, with 7 bases between their ends. As encoded in the germline V gene, CDR1 is SQVTM while CDR2 is ANQGSEA. The CDR3 measures 11 amino acids from cysteine to phenylalanine. Of all the DNA, just the CDR3 is kept, 33 bases in frame from base 1. The rearranged segments are TRBV29-1 and TRBJ1-2; the D gene identity is not certain. The receptor was isolated from a male donor with ankylosing spondylitis or in good health (not recorded which). The sequencing input was blood, either unsorted or a sorted T cell fraction (not recorded which). The CDR3 amino acid sequence is: CSVVSTYGYTF. The nucleotides read TGCAGCGTTGTGTCCACCTATGGCTACACCTTC.